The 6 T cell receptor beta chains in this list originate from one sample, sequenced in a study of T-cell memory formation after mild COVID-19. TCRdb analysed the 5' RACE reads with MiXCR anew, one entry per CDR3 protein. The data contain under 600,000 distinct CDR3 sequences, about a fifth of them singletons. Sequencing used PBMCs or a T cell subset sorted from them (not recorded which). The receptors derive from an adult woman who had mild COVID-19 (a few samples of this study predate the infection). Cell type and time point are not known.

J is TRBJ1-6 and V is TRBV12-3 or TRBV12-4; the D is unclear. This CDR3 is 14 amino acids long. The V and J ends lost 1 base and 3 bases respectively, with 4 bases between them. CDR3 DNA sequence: TGTGCCAGCAGTTTAGGGGACTATAATTCACCCCTCCACTTT. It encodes CASSLGDYNSPLHF.

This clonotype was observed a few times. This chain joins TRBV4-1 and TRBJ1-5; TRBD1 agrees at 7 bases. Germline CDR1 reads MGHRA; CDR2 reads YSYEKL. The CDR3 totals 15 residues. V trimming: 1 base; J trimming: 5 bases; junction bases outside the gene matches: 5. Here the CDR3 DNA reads TGCGCCAGCAGCCAAGTAAGCAGGGGGGATCAGCCCCAGCATTTT. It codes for CASSQVSRGDQPQHF.

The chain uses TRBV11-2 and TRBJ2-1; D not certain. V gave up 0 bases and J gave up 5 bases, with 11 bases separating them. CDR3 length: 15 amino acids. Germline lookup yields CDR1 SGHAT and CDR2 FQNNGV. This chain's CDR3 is CASSLEFGGDNEQFF. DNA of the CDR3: TGTGCCAGCAGCTTAGAATTCGGTGGGGACAATGAGCAGTTCTTC.

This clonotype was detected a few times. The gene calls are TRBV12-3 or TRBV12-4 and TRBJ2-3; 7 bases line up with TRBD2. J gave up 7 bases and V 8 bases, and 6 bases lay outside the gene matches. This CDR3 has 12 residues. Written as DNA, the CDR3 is TGTGCCAGCGGACTAGGTCGGAATACGCAGTATTTT. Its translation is CASGLGRNTQYF.

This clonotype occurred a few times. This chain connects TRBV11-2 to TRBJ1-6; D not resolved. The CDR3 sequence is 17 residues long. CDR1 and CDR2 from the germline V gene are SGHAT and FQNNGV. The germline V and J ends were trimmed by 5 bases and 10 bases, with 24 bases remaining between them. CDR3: CASSPFQPRTVVSPLHF. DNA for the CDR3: TGTGCCAGCAGCCCCTTCCAACCCAGAACAGTCGTGTCACCCCTCCACTTT.

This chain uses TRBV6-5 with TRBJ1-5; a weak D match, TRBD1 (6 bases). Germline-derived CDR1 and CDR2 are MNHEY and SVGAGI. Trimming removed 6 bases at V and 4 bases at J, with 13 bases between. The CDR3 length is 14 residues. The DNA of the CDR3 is TGTGCCAGCAGCCCGGACAGCGGGAATCAGCCCCAGCATTTT. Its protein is CASSPDSGNQPQHF.